This T cell receptor (beta chain) was sequenced in a study of vaccination effects on CD4 cells after COVID-19. Study-level information: Participants received two doses of either the BNT162b2 or mRNA-1273 vaccine.

Antigen-specific CD4+ T cells expanded by the ViraFEST assay with viral peptide pools were then sequenced. After less than 11 days in culture, the CD4+ T cells were isolated. The study found no prior SARS-CoV-2 infection in the vaccine recipients, who tested negative for nucleocapsid antibodies. Profiling relied on immunoSEQ multiplex PCR, and the TCRdb table lists in-frame clones only, not all of them. The repertoire holds more than 40,000 clones, with just over 75% as singletons. Findings and limits, study-wide: Clones arising from infection and from vaccination showed marked clonal contraction late after vaccination.

This clone was recorded only once. The antigen remains unidentified. The CDR3 consists of 15 residues. The junction had 3 bases not matched to a gene; V was cut back by 3 bases and J by 4 bases. Germline V gene lookup returns CDR1 MDHEN and CDR2 SYDVKM. Material: CD4+ T cells from PBMCs cultured with SARS-CoV-2 spike peptides, obtained before COVID-19 vaccination. The sequence came from a human donor who received a COVID-19 vaccine. The chain employs TRBV28 and TRBJ2-1; 10 positions match TRBD2. Here the CDR3 reads CASSLSSGGYNEQFF. CDR3 nucleotides: TGTGCCAGCAGTTTGTCTAGCGGGGGATACAATGAGCAGTTCTTC.